This section outlines one TCR beta chain sequence together with its context. The sample comes from a study of technical replicates of blood from a few donors. The germline CDR1 and CDR2 sequences are MDHEN and SYDVKM. With 8 bases removed from V and 6 bases from J, the gap between germline ends came to 14 bases. The CDR3 is made up of 13 amino acids. Produced via immunoSEQ multiplex PCR; TCRdb's table is partial and in-frame only. Of around 77,000 clones listed, roughly 90% are singletons. This receptor was taken from a human donor in good health. The sequencing input was T cells isolated from PBMCs. V usage is TRBV28 and J usage is TRBJ2-1, with D possibly TRBD2 on 6 matching bases. The CDR3 sequence is CASYFTSTNEQFF. DNA of the CDR3: TGTGCCAGCTACTTTACTAGCACCAATGAGCAGTTCTTC. The full variable domain, completed using reference TRBV28 and TRBJ2-1, is DVKVTQSSRYLVKRTGEKVFLECVQDMDHENMFWYRQDPGLGLRLIYFSYDVKMKEKGDIPEGYSVSREKKERFSLILESASTNQTSMYLCASYFTSTNEQFFGPGTRLTVL.